The following is a TCR beta chain sequence with its context. Its cognate antigen is unknown. The data were obtained in a study of blood T cells in healthy people across ages. Primers used in a second PCR of roughly 7 to 11 cycles were a sample-barcoded 5' primer and a J-beta primer mix. TCRdb independently ran MiXCR on the 5' RACE reads; one entry per CDR3 protein. The table records over 1,300,000 distinct CDR3 sequences, 45% to 70% of them present only once. Germline trimming cut 1 base from V and 4 bases from J; bases unmatched to any gene: 5. The V gene's germline CDR1 is DFQATT and CDR2 SNEGSKA (reference sequence). The CDR3 totals 14 residues. General study points: The long-lived group displayed more naive CD4+ cells, plus higher diversity, than the aged donors did. With unsorted PBMCs, a conclusive comparison of naive versus antigen-experienced cells was not possible. Percentage of naive T cells showed a strong correlation with TCR beta diversity.

Material for sequencing was blood. This sequence originates from a man between 18 and 35 years old in good health. The chain joins TRBV20-1 to TRBJ2-3; 7 bases map to TRBD2. CDR3 DNA sequence: TGCAGTGCTAGAGCGGGAGGCCGAGCAGATACGCAGTATTTT. Translation gives CSARAGGRADTQYF.